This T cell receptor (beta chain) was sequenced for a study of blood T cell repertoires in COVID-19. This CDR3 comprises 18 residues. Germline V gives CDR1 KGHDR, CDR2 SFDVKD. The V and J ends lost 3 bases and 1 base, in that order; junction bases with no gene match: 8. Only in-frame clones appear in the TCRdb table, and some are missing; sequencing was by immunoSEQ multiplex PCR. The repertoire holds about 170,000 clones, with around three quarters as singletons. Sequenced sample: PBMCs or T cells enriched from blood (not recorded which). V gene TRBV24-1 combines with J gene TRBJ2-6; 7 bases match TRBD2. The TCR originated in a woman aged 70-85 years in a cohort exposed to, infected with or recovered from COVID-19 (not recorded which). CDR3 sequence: CATSDTGGGISGANVLTF. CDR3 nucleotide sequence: TGTGCCACCAGTGATACGGGGGGTGGAATTTCTGGGGCCAACGTCCTGACTTTC.